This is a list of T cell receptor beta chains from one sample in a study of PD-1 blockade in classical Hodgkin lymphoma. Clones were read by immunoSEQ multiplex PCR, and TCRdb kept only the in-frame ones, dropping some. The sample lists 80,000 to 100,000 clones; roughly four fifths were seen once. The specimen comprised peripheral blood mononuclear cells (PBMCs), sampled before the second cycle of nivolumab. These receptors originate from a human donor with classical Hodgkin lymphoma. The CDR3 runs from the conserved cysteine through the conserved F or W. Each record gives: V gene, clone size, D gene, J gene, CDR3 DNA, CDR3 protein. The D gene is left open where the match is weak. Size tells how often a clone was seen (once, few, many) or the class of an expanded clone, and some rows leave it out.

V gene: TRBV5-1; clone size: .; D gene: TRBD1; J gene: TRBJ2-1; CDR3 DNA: TGCGCCAGCAGCACCGGACAGGGGGCAATGATCGATGAGCAGTTCTTC; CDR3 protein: CASSTGQGAMIDEQFF
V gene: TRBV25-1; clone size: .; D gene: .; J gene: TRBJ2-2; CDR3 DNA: TGTGCCAGCAGTCCACCTGGGGGGACATATAACACCGGGGAGCTGTTTTTT; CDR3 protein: CASSPPGGTYNTGELFF
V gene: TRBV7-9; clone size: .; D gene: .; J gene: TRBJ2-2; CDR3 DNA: TGTGCCAGCAGCTTAGTTTTAGGAGGGGCCGGGGAGCTGTTTTTT; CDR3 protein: CASSLVLGGAGELFF
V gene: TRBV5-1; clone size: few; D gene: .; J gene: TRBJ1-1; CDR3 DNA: TGCGCCAGCACCTTAGTTGGGCCGTCGCACACTGAAGCTTTCTTT; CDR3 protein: CASTLVGPSHTEAFF
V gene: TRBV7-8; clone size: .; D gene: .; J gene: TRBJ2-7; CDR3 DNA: TGTGCCAGCAGCACGCGGGCGCCCACCTACGAGCAGTACTTC; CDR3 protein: CASSTRAPTYEQYF
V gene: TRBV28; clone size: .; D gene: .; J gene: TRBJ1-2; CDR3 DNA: TGTGCCAGCAGTTTAAGGCGGACAGACTATGGCTACACCTTC; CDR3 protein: CASSLRRTDYGYTF
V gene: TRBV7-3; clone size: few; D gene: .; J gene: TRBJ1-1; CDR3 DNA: TGTGCCAGCAGACGGGACCCAAACACTGAAGCTTTCTTT; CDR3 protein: CASRRDPNTEAFF
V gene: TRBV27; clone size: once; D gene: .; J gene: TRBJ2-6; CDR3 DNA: TGTGCCAGCAGTTGGTCTGCTGGGGCCAACGTCCTGACTTTC; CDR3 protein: CASSWSAGANVLTF
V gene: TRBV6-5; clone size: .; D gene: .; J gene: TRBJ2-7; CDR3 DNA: TGTGCCAGCAGTTATCTGTACGAGCAGTACTTC; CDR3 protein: CASSYLYEQYF
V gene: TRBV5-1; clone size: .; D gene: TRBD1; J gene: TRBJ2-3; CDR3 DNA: TGCGCCAGCAGTCCCGACAGGGAAGAAGGAGATACGCAGTATTTT; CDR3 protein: CASSPDREEGDTQYF
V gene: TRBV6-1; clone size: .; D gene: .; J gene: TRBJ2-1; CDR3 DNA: TGTGCCAGCAGTGAAGCGGTCACGATTTACAATGAGCAGTTCTTC; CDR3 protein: CASSEAVTIYNEQFF
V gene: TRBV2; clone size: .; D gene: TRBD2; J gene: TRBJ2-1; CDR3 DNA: TGTGCCAGCAGTGAATCTAGCGGTAATTCACTCTACAATGAGCAGTTCTTC; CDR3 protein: CASSESSGNSLYNEQFF
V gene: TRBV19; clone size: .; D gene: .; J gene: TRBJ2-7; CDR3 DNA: TGTGCCAGTAGTTTAGAGGCTTCCTACGAGCAGTACTTC; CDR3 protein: CASSLEASYEQYF
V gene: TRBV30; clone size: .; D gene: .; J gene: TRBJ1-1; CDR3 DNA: TGTGCCTGGAGCTCTCAGCTGAACACTGAAGCTTTCTTT; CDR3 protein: CAWSSQLNTEAFF
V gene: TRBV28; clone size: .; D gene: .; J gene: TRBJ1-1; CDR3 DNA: TGTGCCAGCAGTCCCTGGGACCCTGGGACTGAAGCTTTCTTT; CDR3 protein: CASSPWDPGTEAFF
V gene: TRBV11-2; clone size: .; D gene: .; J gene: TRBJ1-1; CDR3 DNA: TGTGCCAGCAGCTTGCTTGGGACCACGGGAACTGAAGCTTTCTTT; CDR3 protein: CASSLLGTTGTEAFF
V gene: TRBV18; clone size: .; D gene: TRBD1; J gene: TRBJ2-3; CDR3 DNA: TGTGCCAGCTCACCAGGGGAACAGGGGCCAGATACGCAGTATTTT; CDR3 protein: CASSPGEQGPDTQYF
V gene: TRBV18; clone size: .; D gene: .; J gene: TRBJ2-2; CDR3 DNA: TGTGCCAGCTCACCGGCCCCTACGGGCACCGGGGAGCTGTTTTTT; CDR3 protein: CASSPAPTGTGELFF
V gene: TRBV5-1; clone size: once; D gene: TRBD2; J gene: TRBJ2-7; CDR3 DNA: TGCGCCAGCAGCTTGTTCTCTAGCGGGACCTACGAGCAGTACTTC; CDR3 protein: CASSLFSSGTYEQYF
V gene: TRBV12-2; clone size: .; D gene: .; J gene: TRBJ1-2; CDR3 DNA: TGTGCAAGTCGCCTGGTCCGGACCGGTGCCACACTCACTAACTATGGCTACACCTTC; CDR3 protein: CASRLVRTGATLTNYGYTF
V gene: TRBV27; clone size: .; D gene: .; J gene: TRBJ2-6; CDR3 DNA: TGTGCCAGCAGTTTAAACGGGGGAACTGGGGCCAACGTCCTGACTTTC; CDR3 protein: CASSLNGGTGANVLTF
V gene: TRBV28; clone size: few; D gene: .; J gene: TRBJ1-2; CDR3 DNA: TGTGCCAGCAGTTCCGAAGGGAGCGGAGGAGGCTACACCTTC; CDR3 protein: CASSSEGSGGGYTF
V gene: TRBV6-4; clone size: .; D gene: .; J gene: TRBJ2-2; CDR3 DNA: TGTGCCAGCAGTCGACAAGGTGGCGGGGAGCTGTTTTTT; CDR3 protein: CASSRQGGGELFF
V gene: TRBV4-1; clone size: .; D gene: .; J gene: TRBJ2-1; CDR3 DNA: TGCGCCAGCAGCCAGCTCGGACGAAATGAGCAGTTCTTC; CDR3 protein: CASSQLGRNEQFF
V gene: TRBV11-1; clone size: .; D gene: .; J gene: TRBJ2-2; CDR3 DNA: TGTGCCAGCAGCTTAAATAGCGGCCGCGGCACCGGGGAGCTGTTTTTT; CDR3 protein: CASSLNSGRGTGELFF
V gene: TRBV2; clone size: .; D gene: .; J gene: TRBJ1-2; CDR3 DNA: TGTGCCAGCAGCGATCGCCTGGGGAGGGGAGAGGATGGCTACACCTTC; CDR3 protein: CASSDRLGRGEDGYTF
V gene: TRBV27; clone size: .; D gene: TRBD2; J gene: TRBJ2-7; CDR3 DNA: TGTGCCAGCAGTTTCTCAGCGGGAGGGCCGGGGTACGAGCAGTACTTC; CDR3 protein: CASSFSAGGPGYEQYF
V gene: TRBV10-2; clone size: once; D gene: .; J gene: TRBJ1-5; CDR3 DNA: TGCGCCAGCAGTGTGGGCAATCAGCCCCAGCATTTT; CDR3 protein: CASSVGNQPQHF
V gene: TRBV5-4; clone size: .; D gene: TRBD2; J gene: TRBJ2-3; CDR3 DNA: TGTGCCAGCAGCAGGTTCGGGGCGGGGGAAGATACGCAGTATTTT; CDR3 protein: CASSRFGAGEDTQYF
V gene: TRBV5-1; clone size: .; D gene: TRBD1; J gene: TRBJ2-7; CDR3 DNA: TGCGCCAGCAGCCTGGGGACAGGGGGCTACGAGCAGTACTTC; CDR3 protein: CASSLGTGGYEQYF
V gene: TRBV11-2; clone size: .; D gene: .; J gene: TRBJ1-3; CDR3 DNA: TGTGCCAGCAGTCAAGGTCCAGCCTCTGGAAACACCATATATTTT; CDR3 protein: CASSQGPASGNTIYF
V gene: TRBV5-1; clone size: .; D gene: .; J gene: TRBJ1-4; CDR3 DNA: TGCGCCAGCAGCTTGGACGGAAACCCCAATGAAAAACTGTTTTTT; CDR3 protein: CASSLDGNPNEKLFF
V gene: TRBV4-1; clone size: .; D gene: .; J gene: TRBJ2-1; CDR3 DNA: TGCGCCAGCAGCCAAATTGAGGGGTGGGTCAATGAGCAGTTCTTC; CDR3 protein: CASSQIEGWVNEQFF
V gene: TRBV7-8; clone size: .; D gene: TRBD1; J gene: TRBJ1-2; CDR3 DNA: TGTGCCAGCAGCCGTGGACAGGGTCGGTTTGGCTACACCTTC; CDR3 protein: CASSRGQGRFGYTF
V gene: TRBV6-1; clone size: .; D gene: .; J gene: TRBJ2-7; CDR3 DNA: TGTGCCAGCAGTGAAAGGTGGGATCCCCGTTACGAGCAGTACTTC; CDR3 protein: CASSERWDPRYEQYF
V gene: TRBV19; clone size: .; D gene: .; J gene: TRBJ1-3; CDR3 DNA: TGTGCCAGTAGTGCAGCCATCTCTGGAAACACCATATATTTT; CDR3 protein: CASSAAISGNTIYF
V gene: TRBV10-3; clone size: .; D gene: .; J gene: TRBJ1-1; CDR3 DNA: TGTGCCTACCGAGGGGCGGAGGGGTTGAGCACTGAAGCTTTCTTT; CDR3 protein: CAYRGAEGLSTEAFF
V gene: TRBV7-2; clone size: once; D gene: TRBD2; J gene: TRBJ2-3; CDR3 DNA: TGTGCCAGCAGCTTACAGTCCAGCGGGAAGCATACGCAGTATTTT; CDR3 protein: CASSLQSSGKHTQYF
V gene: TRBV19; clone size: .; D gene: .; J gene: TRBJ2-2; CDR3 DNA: TGTGCCAGTCGGAGCCTGAACACCGGGGAGCTGTTTTTT; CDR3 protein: CASRSLNTGELFF
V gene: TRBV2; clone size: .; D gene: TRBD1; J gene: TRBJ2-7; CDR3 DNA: TGTGCCAGCAGTATGGACAGGGCTAGCTCCTACGAGCAGTACTTC; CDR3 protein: CASSMDRASSYEQYF